A single sample gave rise to the 17 T cell receptor beta chains below, sequenced in a study of T cells in Graves' hyperthyroidism and ophthalmopathy. Amplified TCR beta CDR3 regions came from RNA transcripts. A set of HTBI primers served as the primers for a first-round RT-PCR of the TCR CDR3. TCRdb re-analysed the multiplex PCR reads in MiXCR, keeping a single row per CDR3 protein. The sample lists about 350,000 distinct CDR3 sequences, about 15% occurring once. Sequencing was performed on blood. The receptors shown here come from a woman aged 25 to 45 with Graves' hyperthyroidism.

This clonotype was observed a few times. The rearrangement links TRBV6-2 or TRBV6-3 to TRBJ2-2, with D perhaps matching TRBD1 or TRBD2 (5 bases each). V lost 8 bases and J lost 6, with 13 bases in between. The CDR3 length is 13 residues. CDR1 and CDR2 from the germline V gene are MNHEY and SVGEGT. The CDR3 DNA follows: TGTGCCAGCCCTGGGGGTGTATCCGGGGAGCTGTTTTTT. Translated: CASPGGVSGELFF.

In the case of this clonotype: Just one base apart from a much larger clone, this may be a read error. CDR3 amino acids: CASSFKTGGDYGYSF. The DNA of the CDR3 is TGTGCCAGCAGCTTTAAAACCGGGGGGGACTATGGCTACAGCTTC. This rearrangement joins TRBV7-2 to TRBJ1-2; weak D call: TRBD1 (5 bases). This CDR3 region has 15 residues. Per germline, CDR1 SGHTA and CDR2 FQGNSA. Full variable domain (remainder filled in from reference TRBV7-2 and TRBJ1-2): GAGVSQSPSNKVTEKGKDVELRCDPISGHTALYWYRQSLGQGLEFLIYFQGNSAPDKSGLPSDRFSAERTGGSVSTLTIQRTQQEDSAVYLCASSFKTGGDYGYSFGSGTRLTVV.

This chain connects TRBV3-1 to TRBJ2-7; TRBD1 aligns across 9 bases. The junction had 6 bases not matched to a gene; V was cut back by 0 bases and J by 6 bases. The CDR3 contains 15 residues. The germline gives CDR1 LGHDT, CDR2 YNNKEL (reference sequence). Here the CDR3 DNA reads TGTGCCAGCAGCCAAGATTTGGGACAGGGTCTCGAGCAGTACTTC. It specifies CASSQDLGQGLEQYF.

This clonotype has ten or more counts. The chain has TRBV7-3 and TRBJ1-5; the D gene is possibly TRBD1 (5 bases). This CDR3 contains 13 residues. Trimming took 2 bases from V and 5 from J, leaving 7 bases between them. Germline-derived CDR1 and CDR2 are SGHTA and FQGTGA. CDR3 DNA: TGTGCCAGCAGCTTATTCAGGGATCAGCCCCAGCATTTT. The encoded protein is CASSLFRDQPQHF.

This clonotype was recorded many times. The chain joins TRBV7-6 to TRBJ2-1; TRBD2 matches at 13 bases. This CDR3 is built from 17 residues. Germline CDR1 SGHVS, CDR2 FNYEAQ. The J segment lost 4 bases and the V segment lost 5 bases, leaving 8 bases of the junction unmatched. The DNA of the CDR3 is TGTGCCAGCAGCCCGAACTCGGGACTAGCGGGATACAATGAGCAGTTCTTC. Translating gives CASSPNSGLAGYNEQFF.

Worth noting for this clonotype: A much larger clone is a single base away; this may be a read error. The genes are TRBV20-1 and TRBJ2-5, with a tentative D call TRBD2 (6 bases). The J call is doubtful: the DNA matches TRBJ2-1 better. The length of the CDR3 is 13 residues. Germline-derived CDR1 and CDR2 are DFQATT and SNEGSKA (reference sequence). The CDR3 region has the DNA TGCAGTGCTAGTACTGGGACGGGGGAGACCCAGTTCTTC. Encoded protein: CSASTGTGETQFF.

This clonotype has a count of ten or more. The V gene is TRBV20-1, the J gene TRBJ2-7; 9 bases are shared with TRBD2. The CDR3 totals 15 residues. Germline-derived CDR1 and CDR2 are DFQATT and SNEGSKA (reference sequence). The trim removed 1 base at V and 6 bases at J, leaving 10 bases unmatched. The CDR3 coding sequence is TGCAGTGCTAGAGGGCGGGAGGGCCTTGGCGGCGAGCAGTACTTC. Encoded protein: CSARGREGLGGEQYF.

There are a few counts of this clonotype. The V and J genes are TRBV6-1 and TRBJ1-5, with TRBD1 identical over 7 bases. Germline V gives CDR1 MNHNS, CDR2 SASEGT. Losses at the gene ends were 6 bases for V and 5 bases for J; bases not matched to a gene: 10. The CDR3 is 15 amino acids. In DNA, the CDR3 is TGTGCCAGCAGGACCGACAGGGCTGCGGATCAGCCCCAGCATTTT. It yields the protein CASRTDRAADQPQHF.

The chain recombines TRBV6-1 with TRBJ2-4; D is unresolved. Germline values: CDR1 MNHNS, CDR2 SASEGT. V lost 6 bases and J lost 1, with 19 bases in between. The length of the CDR3 is 17 residues. In DNA, the CDR3 is TGTGCCAGCAGCTCGGCACCCGCCCGGTTGGCCAAAAACATTCAGTACTTC. Its translation: CASSSAPARLAKNIQYF.

The CDR3 loop reads CASSQEPGSNTEAFF. CDR3 in DNA: TGCGCCAGCAGCCAAGAACCAGGCTCAAACACTGAAGCTTTCTTT. This chain uses TRBV4-1 with TRBJ1-1; no clear D. The CDR3 sequence is 15 residues long. V lost 0 bases to trimming and J lost 2 bases, with 10 bases between them. In germline, CDR1 is MGHRA, CDR2 YSYEKL.

There are a few counts of this clonotype. The chain joins TRBV6-2 or TRBV6-3 to TRBJ2-7, with D hard to call. Trimming removed 0 bases from V and 3 bases from J, with 3 bases in between. The CDR3 length is 12 residues. The germline V gene has CDR1 MNHEY and CDR2 SVGEGT. The CDR3, as DNA: TGTGCCAGCAGTTACTCGGACTACGAGCAGTACTTC. This encodes CASSYSDYEQYF.

Ten or more counts support this clonotype. Germline is not matched at one junction end, which may reflect a read error. This sequence joins TRBV6-1 and TRBJ2-7; D is possibly TRBD2 (6 bases). CDR1 and CDR2 (germline): MNHNS, SASEGT. This CDR3 is built from 15 residues. The CDR3 reads CASSEAGTGAYEQYF. The CDR3 bases are TGTGCCAGCAGCGAAGCCGGGACTGGAGCCTACGAGCAGTACTTC.

The chain employs TRBV20-1 and TRBJ1-5; TRBD1 is a possible D gene (5 bases). This CDR3 is built from 14 residues. The ends were cut back, 3 bases at V and 2 bases at J, with 11 bases in the middle. CDR1 and CDR2 from the germline V gene are DFQATT and SNEGSKA (reference sequence). In DNA, the CDR3 is TGCAGTGCTAGTGCAGGGTTCCGCAATCAGCCCCAGCATTTT. This codes for CSASAGFRNQPQHF.

This chain connects TRBV24-1 to TRBJ1-5; TRBD1 might be the D (6 bases). Trimming removed 3 bases at V and 0 bases at J, with 11 bases between. The germline gives CDR1 KGHDR, CDR2 SFDVKD. The CDR3 has 16 amino acids. CDR3 nucleotide sequence: TGTGCCACCAGTGATGCGACAGGATATAGCAATCAGCCCCAGCATTTT. Translation gives CATSDATGYSNQPQHF.

The chain has TRBV5-1 and TRBJ1-3; D call uncertain. This CDR3 region has 14 residues. The germline V and J ends were trimmed by 0 bases and 3 bases, with 7 bases remaining between them. Germline CDR1 is SGHRS and CDR2 is YFSETQ. CDR3 residues: CASSLDVYGNTIYF. Here the CDR3 DNA reads TGCGCCAGCAGCTTGGATGTCTATGGAAACACCATATATTTT. The full variable domain, rest sourced from reference TRBV5-1 and TRBJ1-3, is KAGVTQTPRYLIKTRGQQVTLSCSPISGHRSVSWYQQTPGQGLQFLFEYFSETQRNKGNFPGRFSGRQFSNSRSEMNVSTLELGDSALYLCASSLDVYGNTIYFGEGSWLTVV.

The V gene is TRBV5-1, the J gene TRBJ2-5; D is perhaps TRBD1 or TRBD2 (5 bases each). Germline V gene sequence: CDR1 SGHRS, CDR2 YFSETQ. The length of the CDR3 is 11 residues. Trimming removed 0 bases from V and 11 bases from J, with 8 bases in between. DNA for the CDR3: TGCGCCAGCAGCTTGGATGGGGGTCAGTACTTC. Its protein product is CASSLDGGQYF.

This clonotype was picked up a small number of times. The V call is TRBV28, the J call TRBJ2-5, with D uncertain. The CDR3 is 13 amino acids. V was shortened by 2 bases and J by 5 bases, with 9 bases between the two germline ends. Germline loops: CDR1 MDHEN, CDR2 SYDVKM. CDR3 region: CASSLRHLETQYF. The DNA of the CDR3 is TGTGCCAGCAGTTTACGACATCTTGAGACCCAGTACTTC.